These T cell receptor beta chains were read from a single sample in a study of blood T cell repertoires in COVID-19. Method: immunoSEQ multiplex PCR; TCRdb's copy keeps in-frame clones and lacks some. This sample has about 320,000 clones, with around 86% found just once. What was sequenced was PBMCs or T cells enriched from blood (not recorded which). Every receptor here comes from a woman younger than 30 who had recovered from COVID-19. The CDR3 runs from the conserved cysteine through the conserved F or W. D genes are given only for firm matches. The size field is filled for only some rows; it gives once, few, many or a size class.

CDR3 protein: CASSPSSGDSAYGYTF
CDR3 DNA: TGTGCCAGTAGCCCCTCTTCTGGGGACAGCGCCTATGGCTACACCTTC
V gene: TRBV19
J gene: TRBJ1-2
D gene: TRBD1
clone size: -

CDR3 protein: CASSYGRGVDYGYTF
CDR3 DNA: TGTGCCAGCAGCTACGGCAGGGGGGTCGACTATGGCTACACCTTC
V gene: TRBV7-9
J gene: TRBJ1-2
D gene: TRBD1
clone size: -

CDR3 protein: CSARRGYEQYF
CDR3 DNA: TGCAGTGCTAGGCGGGGCTACGAGCAGTACTTC
V gene: TRBV20-1
J gene: TRBJ2-7
D gene: -
clone size: -

CDR3 protein: CASSLDGTSGEKLFF
CDR3 DNA: TGCGCCAGCAGCTTGGACGGTACTTCAGGGGAAAAACTGTTTTTT
V gene: TRBV5-1
J gene: TRBJ1-4
D gene: -
clone size: few

CDR3 protein: CASSSAGQTNYGYTF
CDR3 DNA: TGTGCCAGCAGTTCCGCGGGACAGACAAACTATGGCTACACCTTC
V gene: TRBV28
J gene: TRBJ1-2
D gene: TRBD1
clone size: -

CDR3 protein: CASRQRAGENTGELFF
CDR3 DNA: TGTGCCAGCAGACAAAGAGCGGGGGAAAACACCGGGGAGCTGTTTTTT
V gene: TRBV3-1/TRBV3-2
J gene: TRBJ2-2
D gene: TRBD2
clone size: -

CDR3 protein: CASRYSGPFTGELFF
CDR3 DNA: TGTGCCAGCAGATACAGCGGGCCCTTCACCGGGGAGCTGTTTTTT
V gene: TRBV7-9
J gene: TRBJ2-2
D gene: -
clone size: few

CDR3 protein: CASRRTGSSYEQYF
CDR3 DNA: TGTGCCAGCAGGCGGACAGGGAGCTCCTACGAGCAGTACTTC
V gene: TRBV2
J gene: TRBJ2-7
D gene: TRBD1
clone size: -

CDR3 protein: CASSFNGPSYNEQFF
CDR3 DNA: TGTGCCAGCAGCTTTAATGGGCCGAGTTACAATGAGCAGTTCTTC
V gene: TRBV5-4
J gene: TRBJ2-1
D gene: -
clone size: -

CDR3 protein: CAWSILHQPQHF
CDR3 DNA: TGTGCCTGGAGTATTCTACATCAGCCCCAGCATTTT
V gene: TRBV30
J gene: TRBJ1-5
D gene: -
clone size: -

CDR3 protein: CASTGTGLSPLHF
CDR3 DNA: TGTGCCAGTACCGGGACAGGGTTATCACCCCTCCACTTT
V gene: TRBV27
J gene: TRBJ1-6
D gene: TRBD1
clone size: -

CDR3 protein: CASSLLSTDTQYF
CDR3 DNA: TGTGCCAGCAGCTTACTCAGCACAGATACGCAGTATTTT
V gene: TRBV11-3
J gene: TRBJ2-3
D gene: -
clone size: -

CDR3 protein: CATSDSTGSGSYGYTF
CDR3 DNA: TGTGCCACCAGTGATTCCACAGGGAGTGGAAGCTATGGCTACACCTTC
V gene: TRBV24-1
J gene: TRBJ1-2
D gene: -
clone size: -

CDR3 protein: CASSEGLGEAFF
CDR3 DNA: TGTGCCAGCAGTGAAGGACTTGGTGAAGCTTTCTTT
V gene: TRBV2
J gene: TRBJ1-1
D gene: -
clone size: once

CDR3 protein: CASSSVSSANTGELFF
CDR3 DNA: TGTGCCAGCAGCTCAGTGAGCAGCGCGAACACCGGGGAGCTGTTTTTT
V gene: TRBV11-2
J gene: TRBJ2-2
D gene: -
clone size: -

CDR3 protein: CASGNPGQGASHEQFF
CDR3 DNA: TGCGCCAGCGGAAACCCCGGACAGGGGGCGAGTCATGAGCAGTTCTTC
V gene: TRBV5-1
J gene: TRBJ2-1
D gene: TRBD1
clone size: -

CDR3 protein: CASSLGLAGAVYEQYF
CDR3 DNA: TGTGCCAGCAGCTTAGGACTAGCGGGGGCGGTCTACGAGCAGTACTTC
V gene: TRBV7-9
J gene: TRBJ2-7
D gene: TRBD2
clone size: once

CDR3 protein: CSVEDGGTASSYNEQFF
CDR3 DNA: TGCAGCGTTGAAGACGGCGGGACGGCGAGCTCCTACAATGAGCAGTTCTTC
V gene: TRBV29-1
J gene: TRBJ2-1
D gene: -
clone size: -

CDR3 protein: CASSPEENNIQYF
CDR3 DNA: TGTGCCAGCTCACCAGAGGAAAATAACATTCAGTACTTC
V gene: TRBV18
J gene: TRBJ2-4
D gene: -
clone size: -

CDR3 protein: CASSQDQGGYGYTF
CDR3 DNA: TGTGCCAGCAGCCAAGATCAGGGTGGCTATGGCTACACCTTC
V gene: TRBV3-1/TRBV3-2
J gene: TRBJ1-2
D gene: -
clone size: -

CDR3 protein: CAALEGAGKGYTF
CDR3 DNA: TGTGCCGCCTTGGAGGGGGCGGGGAAGGGCTACACCTTC
V gene: TRBV6-5
J gene: TRBJ1-2
D gene: TRBD1
clone size: many

CDR3 protein: CASSLRVGLISGNTIYF
CDR3 DNA: TGTGCCAGCAGTTTAAGGGTGGGACTCATATCTGGAAACACCATATATTTT
V gene: TRBV28
J gene: TRBJ1-3
D gene: -
clone size: once

CDR3 protein: CASSLGGQGNQPQHF
CDR3 DNA: TGTGCCAGCAGCTTAGGGGGGCAGGGCAATCAGCCCCAGCATTTT
V gene: TRBV11-2
J gene: TRBJ1-5
D gene: -
clone size: -

CDR3 protein: CASSPPTSSSSTDTQYF
CDR3 DNA: TGTGCCAGCAGTCCCCCTACTAGCTCCTCTAGCACAGATACGCAGTATTTT
V gene: TRBV28
J gene: TRBJ2-3
D gene: -
clone size: -